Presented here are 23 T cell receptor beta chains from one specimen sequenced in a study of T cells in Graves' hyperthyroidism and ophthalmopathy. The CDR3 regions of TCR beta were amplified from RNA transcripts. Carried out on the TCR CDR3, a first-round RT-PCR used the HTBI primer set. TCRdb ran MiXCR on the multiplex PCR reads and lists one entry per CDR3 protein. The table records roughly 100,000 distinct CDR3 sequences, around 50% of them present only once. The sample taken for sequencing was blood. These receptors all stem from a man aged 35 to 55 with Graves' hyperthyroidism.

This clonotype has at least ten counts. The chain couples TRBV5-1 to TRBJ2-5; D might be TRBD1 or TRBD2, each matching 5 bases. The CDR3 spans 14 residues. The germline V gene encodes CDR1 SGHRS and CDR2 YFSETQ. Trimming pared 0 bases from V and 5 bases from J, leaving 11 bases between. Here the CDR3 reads CASSLVAWGETQYF. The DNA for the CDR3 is TGCGCCAGCAGCTTGGTCGCATGGGGGGAGACCCAGTACTTC.

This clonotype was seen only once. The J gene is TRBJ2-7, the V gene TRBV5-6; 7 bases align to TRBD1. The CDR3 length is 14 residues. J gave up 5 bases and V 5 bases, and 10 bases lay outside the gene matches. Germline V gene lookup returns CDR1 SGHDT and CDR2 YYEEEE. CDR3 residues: CASRTTGSGHEQYF. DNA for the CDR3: TGTGCCAGCAGGACGACAGGGTCAGGTCACGAGCAGTACTTC.

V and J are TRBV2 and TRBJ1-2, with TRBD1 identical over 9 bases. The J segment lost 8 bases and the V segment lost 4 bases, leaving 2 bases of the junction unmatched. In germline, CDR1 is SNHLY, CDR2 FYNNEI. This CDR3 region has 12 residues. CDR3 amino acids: CASSGTGVGYTF. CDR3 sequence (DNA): TGTGCCAGCAGTGGGACAGGGGTAGGCTACACCTTC.

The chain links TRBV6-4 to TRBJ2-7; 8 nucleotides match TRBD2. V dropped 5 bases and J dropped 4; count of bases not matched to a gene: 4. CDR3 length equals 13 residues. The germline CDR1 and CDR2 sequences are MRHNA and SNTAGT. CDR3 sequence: CASSSGGRYEQYF. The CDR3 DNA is TGTGCCAGCAGTAGCGGGGGCAGATACGAGCAGTACTTC.

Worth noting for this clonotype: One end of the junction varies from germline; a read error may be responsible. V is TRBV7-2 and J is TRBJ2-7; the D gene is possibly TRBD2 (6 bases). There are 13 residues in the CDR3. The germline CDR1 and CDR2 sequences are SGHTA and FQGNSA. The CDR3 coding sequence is TGCGCCAGCAGCTTGGAGGGGTCCGACGAGCAGTACTTC. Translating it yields CASSLEGSDEQYF.

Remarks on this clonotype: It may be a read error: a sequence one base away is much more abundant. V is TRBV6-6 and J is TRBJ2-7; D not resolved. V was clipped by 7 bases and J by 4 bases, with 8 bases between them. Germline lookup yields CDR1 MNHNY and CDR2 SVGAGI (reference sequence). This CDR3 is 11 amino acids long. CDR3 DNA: TGTGCCAGCACGGGCGTTTACGAGCAGTACTTC. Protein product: CASTGVYEQYF.

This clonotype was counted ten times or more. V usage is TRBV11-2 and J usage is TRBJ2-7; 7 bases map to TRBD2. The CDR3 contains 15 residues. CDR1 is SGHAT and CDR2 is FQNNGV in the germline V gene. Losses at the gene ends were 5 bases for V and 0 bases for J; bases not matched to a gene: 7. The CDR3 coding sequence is TGTGCCAGCAGCCCCCGCCGGGAGGACTCCTACGAGCAGTACTTC. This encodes CASSPRREDSYEQYF.

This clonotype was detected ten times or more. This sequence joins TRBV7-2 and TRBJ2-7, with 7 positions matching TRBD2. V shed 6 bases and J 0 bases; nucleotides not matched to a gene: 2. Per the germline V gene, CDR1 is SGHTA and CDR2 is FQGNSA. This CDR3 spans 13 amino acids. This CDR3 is CASRRGSSYEQYF. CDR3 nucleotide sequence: TGTGCCAGCAGGCGCGGGAGCTCCTACGAGCAGTACTTC.

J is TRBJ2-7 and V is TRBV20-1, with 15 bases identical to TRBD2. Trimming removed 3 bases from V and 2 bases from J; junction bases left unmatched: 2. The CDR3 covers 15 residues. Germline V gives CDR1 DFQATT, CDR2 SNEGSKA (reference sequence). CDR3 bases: TGCAGTGCTAGGGGACTAGCGGGAGGTCCCTACGAGCAGTACTTC. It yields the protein CSARGLAGGPYEQYF.

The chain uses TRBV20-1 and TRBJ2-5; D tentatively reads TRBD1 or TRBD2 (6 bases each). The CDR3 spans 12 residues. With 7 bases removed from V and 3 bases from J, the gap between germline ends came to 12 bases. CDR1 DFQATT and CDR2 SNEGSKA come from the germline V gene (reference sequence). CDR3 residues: CSEGGGKETQYF. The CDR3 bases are TGCAGTGAGGGGGGTGGGAAAGAGACCCAGTACTTC.

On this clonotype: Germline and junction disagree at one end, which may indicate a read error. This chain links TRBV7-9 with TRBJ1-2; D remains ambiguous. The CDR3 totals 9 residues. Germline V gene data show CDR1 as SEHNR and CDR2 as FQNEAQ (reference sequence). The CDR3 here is CAGQDGYIF. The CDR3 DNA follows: TGTGCCGGGCAGGATGGCTACATCTTC.

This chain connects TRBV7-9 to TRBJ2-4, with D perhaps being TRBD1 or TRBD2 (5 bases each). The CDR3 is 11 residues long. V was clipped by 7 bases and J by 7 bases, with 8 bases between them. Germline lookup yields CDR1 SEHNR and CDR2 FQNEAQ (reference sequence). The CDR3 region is CASTRDNIQYF. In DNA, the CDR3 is TGTGCCAGCACCCGGGACAACATTCAGTACTTC.

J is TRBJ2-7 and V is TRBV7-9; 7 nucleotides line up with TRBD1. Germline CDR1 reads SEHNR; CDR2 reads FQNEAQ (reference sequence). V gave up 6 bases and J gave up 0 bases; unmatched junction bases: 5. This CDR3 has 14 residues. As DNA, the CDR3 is TGTGCCAGCAGTACGACAGGGAGCTCCTACGAGCAGTACTTC. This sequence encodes CASSTTGSSYEQYF.

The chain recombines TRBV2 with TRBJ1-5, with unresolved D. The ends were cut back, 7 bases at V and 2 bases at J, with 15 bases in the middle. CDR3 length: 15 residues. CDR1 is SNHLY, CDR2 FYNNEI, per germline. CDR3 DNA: TGTGCCAGCACCCCAGAGGGAACATGCAATCAGCCCCAGCATTTT. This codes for CASTPEGTCNQPQHF.

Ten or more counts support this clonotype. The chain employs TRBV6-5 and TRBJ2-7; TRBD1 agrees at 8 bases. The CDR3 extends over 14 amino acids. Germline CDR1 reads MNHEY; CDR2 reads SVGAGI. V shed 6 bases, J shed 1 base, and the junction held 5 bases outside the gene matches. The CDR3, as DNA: TGTGCCAGCAGGCCTGACAGGGGATCCTACGAGCAGTACTTC. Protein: CASRPDRGSYEQYF.

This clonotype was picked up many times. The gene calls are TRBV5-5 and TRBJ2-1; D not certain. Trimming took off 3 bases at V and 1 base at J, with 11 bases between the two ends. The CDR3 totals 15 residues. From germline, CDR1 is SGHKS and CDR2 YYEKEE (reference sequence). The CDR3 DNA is TGTGCCAGCAGCTGGGAAGTTTCTTCCTACAATGAGCAGTTCTTC. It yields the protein CASSWEVSSYNEQFF.

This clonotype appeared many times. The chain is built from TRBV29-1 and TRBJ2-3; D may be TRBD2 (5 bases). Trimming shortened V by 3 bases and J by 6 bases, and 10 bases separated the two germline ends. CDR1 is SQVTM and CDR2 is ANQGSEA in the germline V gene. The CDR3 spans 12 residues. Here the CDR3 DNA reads TGCAGCGTTGACTCGACGGGGGATACGCAGTATTTT. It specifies CSVDSTGDTQYF.

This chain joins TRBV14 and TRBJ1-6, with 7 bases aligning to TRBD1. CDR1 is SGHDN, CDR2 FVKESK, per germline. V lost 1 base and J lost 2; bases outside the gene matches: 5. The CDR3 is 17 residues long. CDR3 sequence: CASSQASGTAYNSPLHF. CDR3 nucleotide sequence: TGTGCCAGCAGCCAAGCATCCGGGACAGCCTATAATTCACCCCTCCACTTT. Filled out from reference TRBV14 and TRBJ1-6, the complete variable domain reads EAGVTQFPSHSVIEKGQTVTLRCDPISGHDNLYWYRRVMGKEIKFLLHFVKESKQDESGMPNNRFLAERTGGTYSTLKVQPAELEDSGVYFCASSQASGTAYNSPLHFGNGTRLTVT.

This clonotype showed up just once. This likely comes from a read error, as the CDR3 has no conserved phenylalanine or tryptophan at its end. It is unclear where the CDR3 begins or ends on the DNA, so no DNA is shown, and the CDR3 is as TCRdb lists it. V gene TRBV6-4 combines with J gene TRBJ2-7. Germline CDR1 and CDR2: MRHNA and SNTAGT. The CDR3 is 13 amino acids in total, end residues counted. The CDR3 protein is CAIFNGGAPTSST.

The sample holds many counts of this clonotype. CDR3 nucleotides: TGCGCCAGTGGGGAAGCGGGGGGGCTCCGAGAGCAGTTCTTC. Its translation: CASGEAGGLREQFF. The gene calls are TRBV5-1 and TRBJ2-1; TRBD2 matches 10 bases. Losses at the gene ends were 8 bases for V and 10 bases for J; bases not matched to a gene: 12. Germline V lookup: CDR1 SGHRS, CDR2 YFSETQ. This CDR3 comprises 14 residues.

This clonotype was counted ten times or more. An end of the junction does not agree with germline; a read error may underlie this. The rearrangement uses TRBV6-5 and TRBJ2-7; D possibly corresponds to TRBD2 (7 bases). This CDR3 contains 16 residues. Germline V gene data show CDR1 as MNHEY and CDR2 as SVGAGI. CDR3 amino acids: CASRYSRGQGTYEQYF. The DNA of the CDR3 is TGTGCCAGCCGTTATTCGCGGGGGCAGGGAACCTACGAGCAGTACTTC.

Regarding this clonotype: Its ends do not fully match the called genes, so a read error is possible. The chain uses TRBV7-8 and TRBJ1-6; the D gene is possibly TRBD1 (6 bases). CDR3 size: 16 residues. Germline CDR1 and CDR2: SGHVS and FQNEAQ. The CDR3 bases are TGTGCCAGCGGCTTGGATGGGGGCGGGTATAATTCACCCCTCCACTTT. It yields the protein CASGLDGGGYNSPLHF.

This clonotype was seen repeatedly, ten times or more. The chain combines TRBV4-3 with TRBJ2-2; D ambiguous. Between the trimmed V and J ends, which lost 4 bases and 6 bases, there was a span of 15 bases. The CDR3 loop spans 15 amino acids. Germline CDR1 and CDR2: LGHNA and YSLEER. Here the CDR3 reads CASSRRVLLAGELFF. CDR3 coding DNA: TGCGCCAGCAGCCGACGGGTCCTCCTGGCCGGGGAGCTGTTTTTT.